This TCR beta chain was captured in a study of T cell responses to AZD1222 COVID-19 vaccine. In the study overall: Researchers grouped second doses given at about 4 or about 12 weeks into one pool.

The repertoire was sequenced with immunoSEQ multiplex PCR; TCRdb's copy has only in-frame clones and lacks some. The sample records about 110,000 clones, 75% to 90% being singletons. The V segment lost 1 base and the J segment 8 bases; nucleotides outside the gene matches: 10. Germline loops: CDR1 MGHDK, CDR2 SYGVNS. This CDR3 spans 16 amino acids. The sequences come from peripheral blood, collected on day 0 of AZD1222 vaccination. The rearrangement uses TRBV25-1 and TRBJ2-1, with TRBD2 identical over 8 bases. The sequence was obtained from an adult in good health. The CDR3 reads CASSELSSGRDYEQFF. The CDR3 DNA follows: TGTGCCAGCAGTGAATTATCCAGCGGGAGAGACTATGAGCAGTTCTTC.